This TCR beta chain is from a study of spatial heterogeneity in lung cancer. Study-level information: Detected beta-chain sequences consistently exceeded alpha-chain sequences. Whole-study results and caveats: Mutation counts in tumors were tracked by counts of expanded intratumoral alpha and beta TCRs.

Every molecule of TCR cDNA had its own unique molecular identifier. TCRdb redid the calling of the 5' RACE reads with MiXCR, one entry per CDR3 protein. The table shows 4,000 to 5,000 distinct CDR3 sequences, with under 15% occurring only once. This clonotype was detected many times. Its specificity is unknown. Time point described: sample taken at primary tumor resection. 72 TRACERx patients with early, untreated non-small cell lung cancer donated samples. Germline assignment: CDR1 SGHTA and CDR2 FQGNSA. With 3 bases clipped from V and 3 bases from J, the junction kept 5 bases outside the gene matches. The CDR3 consists of 16 residues.

The TCR originated in a male donor with early-stage non-small cell lung cancer. The V and J genes are TRBV7-2 and TRBJ2-2; 9 bases align to TRBD1. Sequencing used lung tumor tissue, obtained at surgery. The CDR3 DNA is TGTGCCAGCAGCTTCAAGGGACAGGGCTACACCGGGGAGCTGTTTTTT. Translation gives CASSFKGQGYTGELFF.